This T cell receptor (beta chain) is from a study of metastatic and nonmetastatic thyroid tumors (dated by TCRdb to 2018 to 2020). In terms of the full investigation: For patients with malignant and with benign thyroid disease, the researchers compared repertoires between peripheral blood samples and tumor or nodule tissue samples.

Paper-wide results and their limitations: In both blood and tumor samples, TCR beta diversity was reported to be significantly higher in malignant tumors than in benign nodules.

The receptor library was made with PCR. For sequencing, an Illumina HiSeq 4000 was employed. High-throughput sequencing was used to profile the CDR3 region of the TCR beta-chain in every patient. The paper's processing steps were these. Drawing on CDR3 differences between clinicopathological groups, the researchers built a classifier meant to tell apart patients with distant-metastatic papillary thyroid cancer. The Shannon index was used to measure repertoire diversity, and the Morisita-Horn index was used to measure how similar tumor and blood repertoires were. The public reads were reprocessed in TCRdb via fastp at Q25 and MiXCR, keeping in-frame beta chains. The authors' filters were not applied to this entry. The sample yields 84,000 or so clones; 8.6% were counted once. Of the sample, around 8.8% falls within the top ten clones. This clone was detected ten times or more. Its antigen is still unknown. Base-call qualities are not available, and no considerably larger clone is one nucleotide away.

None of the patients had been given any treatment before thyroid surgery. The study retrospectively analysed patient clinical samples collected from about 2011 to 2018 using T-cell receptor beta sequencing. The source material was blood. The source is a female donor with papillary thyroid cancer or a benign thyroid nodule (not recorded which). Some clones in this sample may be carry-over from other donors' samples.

CDR3 protein: CASGQGLEEQYF. The DNA sequence reads TGTGCCAGCGGACAGGGGCTAGAGGAGCAGTACTTC. The rearrangement combines TRBV12-3 or TRBV12-4 with TRBJ2-7; the central 9 bases match TRBD1. The CDR3 numbers 12 residues from cysteine through phenylalanine. This entry keeps only the CDR3 DNA: 36 bases, framed from base 1. At the junction V is shortened by 8 bases and J by 7 bases; bases outside the gene matches: 6.